The source of this T cell receptor (beta chain) is a study of human T cells and chemical hapten exposure. Time point in this sample: pre-sensitization, week 0. Sample treatment: therapeutic diphenylcyclopropenone sensitization with weekly scalp DPC. MiXCR was run by TCRdb on the RACE reads, yielding one entry per CDR3 protein. This table has some 74,000 distinct CDR3 sequences, 13% to 15% appearing once. Worth noting for this clonotype: This could be a read error, since a much larger clone is one nucleotide away.

Per the germline V gene, CDR1 is SGHAT and CDR2 is FQNNGV. This CDR3 region has 15 residues. The receptor was derived from a woman aged 50 to 60 with alopecia areata. Some clones in this sample may be carry-over from other donors' samples. Source: whole blood, taken in connection with sensitization to the hapten diphenylcyclopropenone (DPC). The chain combines TRBV11-2 with TRBJ2-7, with D unclear. The CDR3 here is CASSPTFGSSYGQYF. DNA for the CDR3: TGTGCCAGCAGCCCGACGTTTGGCAGCTCCTACGGGCAGTACTTC.